This paragraph covers one TCR beta chain sequence. This sample is part of a study of shared clonotypes between healthy human individuals. Trimming stripped 6 bases from V and 5 bases from J, with 19 bases between. The CDR3 length is 15 residues. Germline V gene sequence: CDR1 SGHVS, CDR2 FQNEAQ. The donors were all Caucasian adults (living in Nashville, Tennessee). Repertoires were generated with immunoSEQ multiplex PCR, while TCRdb's copy carries only in-frame clones and drops some. Of some 660,000 clones detected, around four fifths appear once; the ten largest clones hold around 1.7%. The source material was memory CD4+ T cells sorted from blood. Subset denoted: CD45RA-negative fraction. The clonotype was recovered from a woman in her 30s in good health. V gene TRBV7-8 combines with J gene TRBJ1-2, with D unresolved. DNA of the CDR3: TGTGCCAGCAGGAACGATGGGGTAATAGGTTATGGCTACACCTTC. Protein: CASRNDGVIGYGYTF.